The 22 T cell receptor beta chains reported below all come from one sample, sequenced in a study of T cell changes during pregnancy in multiple sclerosis. Assay used: immunoSEQ multiplex PCR; TCRdb lists only in-frame clones, some missing. The profile shows tens of thousands of clones, about 94% of them singletons. This specimen consisted of peripheral blood, obtained in the second trimester of pregnancy. The receptors stem from a female donor in good health, enrolled as a control in a pregnancy study.

The V call is TRBV7-9, the J call TRBJ2-5; weak D call: TRBD1 (5 bases). The germline V gene has CDR1 SEHNR and CDR2 FQNEAQ (reference sequence). The CDR3 consists of 13 residues. V shed 5 bases and J shed 2 bases, with 9 bases lying between them. The CDR3 is CASSHRQQETQYF. The CDR3 nucleotides are TGTGCCAGCAGCCACCGACAGCAAGAGACCCAGTACTTC.

The chain joins TRBV7-2 to TRBJ2-7; the D gene is possibly TRBD1 (6 bases). The germline gives CDR1 SGHTA, CDR2 FQGNSA. Trimming took 1 base from V and 3 from J, leaving 13 bases between them. This CDR3 is built from 15 residues. Here the CDR3 reads CASSLVGGRGYEQYF. The CDR3 nucleotides read TGTGCCAGCAGCTTAGTCGGAGGCAGGGGCTACGAGCAGTACTTC.

The CDR3 is CASSPGGPGNTIYF. The CDR3 nucleotides are TGTGCCAGCAGCCCGGGCGGGCCTGGAAACACCATATATTTT. J is TRBJ1-3 and V is TRBV2; D gene unclear. Trimming took off 6 bases at V and 2 bases at J, with 11 bases between the two ends. The CDR3 sequence is 14 residues long. Germline-derived CDR1 and CDR2 are SNHLY and FYNNEI.

The chain recombines TRBV2 with TRBJ2-3; 12 nucleotides match TRBD2. J lost 7 bases, V lost 2 bases, and 13 bases had no gene match. The CDR3 covers 18 residues. CDR1 is SNHLY and CDR2 is FYNNEI in the germline V gene. DNA of the CDR3: TGTGCCAGCAGTGAACCCTGGACTAGCGGGATTCGTCAGCATACGCAGTATTTT. It encodes CASSEPWTSGIRQHTQYF.

The genes are TRBV19 and TRBJ2-1; 8 bases match TRBD2. This CDR3 has 16 amino acids. After removal of 6 bases from V and 0 bases from J, the junction contained 7 bases not matched to a gene. Germline V gene lookup returns CDR1 LNHDA and CDR2 SQIVND (reference sequence). Here the CDR3 DNA reads TGTGCCAGTAGGGGACTAGACGGGTACTCCTACAATGAGCAGTTCTTC. It translates to CASRGLDGYSYNEQFF. The complete variable domain, with remaining parts taken from reference TRBV19 and TRBJ2-1, reads DGGITQSPKYLFRKEGQNVTLSCEQNLNHDAMYWYRQDPGQGLRLIYYSQIVNDFQKGDIAEGYSVSREKKESFPLTVTSAQKNPTAFYLCASRGLDGYSYNEQFFGPGTRLTVL.

V is TRBV5-1 and J is TRBJ2-3; possibly TRBD2 for D (5 bases). With 4 bases removed from V and 4 bases from J, the gap between germline ends came to 13 bases. Germline V gene lookup returns CDR1 SGHRS and CDR2 YFSETQ. The CDR3 spans 14 residues. DNA for the CDR3: TGCGCCAGCAGCCCCACTAGGGTCCCAGATACGCAGTATTTT. Its translation is CASSPTRVPDTQYF.

J is TRBJ2-7 and V is TRBV2; 7 nucleotides align to TRBD1. Per the germline V gene, CDR1 is SNHLY and CDR2 is FYNNEI. With 11 bases clipped from V and 5 bases from J, the junction kept 6 bases outside the gene matches. CDR3 length: 11 residues. The CDR3 region is CASTGDHEQYF. The CDR3 nucleotides read TGTGCCTCTACAGGGGACCACGAGCAGTACTTC.

The rearrangement links TRBV25-1 to TRBJ2-3; 7 bases are shared with TRBD1. With V trimmed by 4 bases and J by 0 bases, 4 bases remained unmatched. This CDR3 has 15 amino acids. CDR1 MGHDK and CDR2 SYGVNS come from the germline V gene. The CDR3 spells CASSGGQRSTDTQYF. CDR3 bases: TGTGCCAGCAGTGGGGGACAGAGAAGCACAGATACGCAGTATTTT.

The CDR3 is CASTTGGASYNEQFF. CDR3 bases: TGTGCCAGCACCACAGGGGGCGCATCGTACAATGAGCAGTTCTTC. The V gene is TRBV7-9, the J gene TRBJ2-1; TRBD1 agrees at 9 bases. Germline CDR1 SEHNR, CDR2 FQNEAQ (reference sequence). J was trimmed by 4 bases and V by 7 bases; bases with no gene match: 8. The CDR3 contains 15 residues.

V gene TRBV11-3 combines with J gene TRBJ1-1, with 9 bases lining up with TRBD1. The CDR3 totals 13 residues. With 5 bases clipped from V and 6 bases from J, the junction kept 4 bases outside the gene matches. Germline V gene sequence: CDR1 SGHNT, CDR2 YENEEA. The CDR3 DNA follows: TGTGCCAGCAGCCTACAGGGGGCCGCTGAAGCTTTCTTT. Translation: CASSLQGAAEAFF.

J is TRBJ1-3 and V is TRBV7-9; a possible D gene is TRBD1 (5 bases). CDR3 length equals 14 residues. Trimming stripped 2 bases from V and 0 bases from J, with 5 bases between. Germline V gene data show CDR1 as SEHNR and CDR2 as FQNEAQ (reference sequence). Here the CDR3 reads CASSLRGSGNTIYF. As DNA, the CDR3 is TGTGCCAGCAGCTTAAGGGGCTCTGGAAACACCATATATTTT.

The gene calls are TRBV6-5 and TRBJ2-2, with D possibly being TRBD1 (5 bases). In germline, CDR1 is MNHEY, CDR2 SVGAGI. The ends were cut back, 8 bases at V and 3 bases at J, with 13 bases in the middle. The CDR3 consists of 14 residues. CDR3 region: CASSQGSYTGELFF. CDR3 in DNA: TGTGCCAGCTCCCAGGGCAGCTACACCGGGGAGCTGTTTTTT.

The rearrangement joins TRBV28 to TRBJ2-6, with unresolved D. Germline CDR1 reads MDHEN; CDR2 reads SYDVKM. The V and J ends lost 8 bases and 0 bases respectively, with 5 bases between them. There are 13 residues in the CDR3. The CDR3 spells CASLNSGANVLTF. CDR3 in DNA: TGTGCCAGCCTTAACTCTGGGGCCAACGTCCTGACTTTC.

The table lists this clone with a count of one. The chain recombines TRBV5-4 with TRBJ1-1; TRBD1 might be the D (5 bases). Germline V CDR1 and CDR2: SGHNT, YYREEE (reference sequence). Trimming cost V 4 bases and J 5 bases, with 24 bases left between them. CDR3 length: 17 amino acids. CDR3 nucleotide sequence: TGTGCCAGCAGCCCCCCTCCGTCCGGGGGGTCTAGGACTGAAGCTTTCTTT. Translating gives CASSPPPSGGSRTEAFF.

This clone was recorded once. This chain connects TRBV18 to TRBJ2-1, with 9 bases fitting TRBD2. The CDR3 is made up of 14 amino acids. Germline V lookup: CDR1 KGHSH, CDR2 LQKENI. V lost 1 base, J lost 8 bases, and 3 bases stayed unmatched. The CDR3 spells CASSPRTSADEQFF. The DNA of the CDR3 is TGTGCCAGCTCACCACGGACTAGCGCTGATGAGCAGTTCTTC. Variable domain in full (rest from reference TRBV18 and TRBJ2-1): NAGVMQNPRHLVRRRGQEARLRCSPMKGHSHVYWYRQLPEEGLKFMVYLQKENIIDESGMPKERFSAEFPKEGPSILRIQQVVRGDSAAYFCASSPRTSADEQFFGPGTRLTVL.

V gene TRBV28 combines with J gene TRBJ2-7; maybe TRBD2 (5 bases). Germline-derived CDR1 and CDR2 are MDHEN and SYDVKM. The CDR3 length is 14 residues. The V and J ends lost 6 bases and 7 bases respectively, with 19 bases between them. CDR3 DNA: TGTGCCAGCAGGGCAGCGGCGACCTTCGGGGAGCAGTACTTC. It translates to CASRAAATFGEQYF.

V gene TRBV6-1 combines with J gene TRBJ2-7; TRBD2 might be the D (5 bases). Germline V CDR1 and CDR2: MNHNS, SASEGT. V lost 4 bases to trimming and J lost 3 bases, with 13 bases between them. The CDR3 covers 14 residues. CDR3 DNA: TGTGCCAGCAGTGCGAGCGGACCCCTCTACGAGCAGTACTTC. Its translation: CASSASGPLYEQYF.

The chain uses TRBV2 and TRBJ1-4; D is unclear. The CDR3 consists of 16 residues. V shed 5 bases and J shed 1 base, with 14 bases lying between them. Germline V gene lookup returns CDR1 SNHLY and CDR2 FYNNEI. The CDR3: CASSQAQSGTNEKLFF. CDR3 nucleotides: TGTGCCAGCAGTCAGGCCCAGTCCGGAACTAATGAAAAACTGTTTTTT.

This chain joins TRBV4-1 and TRBJ1-5, with D unclear. The length of the CDR3 is 16 residues. The germline V and J ends were trimmed by 0 bases and 1 base, with 10 bases remaining between them. Per germline, CDR1 MGHRA and CDR2 YSYEKL. The CDR3, as DNA: TGCGCCAGCAGCCAAGAATGGTCAGAAAGCAATCAGCCCCAGCATTTT. As protein: CASSQEWSESNQPQHF.

The chain carries TRBV28 and TRBJ2-3; the match to TRBD1 covers 8 bases. Germline V gene data show CDR1 as MDHEN and CDR2 as SYDVKM. Trimming cost V 6 bases and J 1 base; bases outside gene matches: 15. The CDR3 spans 18 residues. The CDR3, as DNA: TGTGCCAGCAGCTCTGAAATACCAGGGGGCAGGGGCACAGATACGCAGTATTTT. Translated: CASSSEIPGGRGTDTQYF.

The CDR3 sequence: CASSPGLAVQETQYF. The DNA for the CDR3 is TGTGCCAGCAGCCCTGGACTAGCGGTACAAGAGACCCAGTACTTC. The genes are TRBV5-4 and TRBJ2-5; the match to TRBD2 covers 10 bases. From germline, CDR1 is SGHNT and CDR2 YYREEE (reference sequence). The CDR3 length is 15 residues. The trim removed 4 bases at V and 2 bases at J, leaving 5 bases unmatched.

V and J are TRBV19 and TRBJ1-5, with D uncertain. CDR1 and CDR2 from the germline V gene are LNHDA and SQIVND (reference sequence). The CDR3 sequence is 13 residues long. V gave up 5 bases and J gave up 6 bases, with 11 bases separating them. The CDR3 DNA follows: TGTGCCAGTAGTTCGGGTTTTGTTCAGCCCCAGCATTTT. Translated, it gives CASSSGFVQPQHF.